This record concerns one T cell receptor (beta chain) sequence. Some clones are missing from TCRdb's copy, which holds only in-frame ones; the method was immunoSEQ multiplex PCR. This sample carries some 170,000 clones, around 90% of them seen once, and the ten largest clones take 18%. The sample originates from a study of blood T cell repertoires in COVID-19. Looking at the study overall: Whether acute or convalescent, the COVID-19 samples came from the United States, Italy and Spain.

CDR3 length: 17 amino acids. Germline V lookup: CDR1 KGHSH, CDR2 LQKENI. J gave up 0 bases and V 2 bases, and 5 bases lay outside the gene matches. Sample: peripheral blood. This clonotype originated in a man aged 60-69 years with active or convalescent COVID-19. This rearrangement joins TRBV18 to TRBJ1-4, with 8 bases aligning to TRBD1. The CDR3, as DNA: TGTGCCAGCTCACCAAGCAGGGGGCGAGCAACTAATGAAAAACTGTTTTTT. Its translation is CASSPSRGRATNEKLFF.